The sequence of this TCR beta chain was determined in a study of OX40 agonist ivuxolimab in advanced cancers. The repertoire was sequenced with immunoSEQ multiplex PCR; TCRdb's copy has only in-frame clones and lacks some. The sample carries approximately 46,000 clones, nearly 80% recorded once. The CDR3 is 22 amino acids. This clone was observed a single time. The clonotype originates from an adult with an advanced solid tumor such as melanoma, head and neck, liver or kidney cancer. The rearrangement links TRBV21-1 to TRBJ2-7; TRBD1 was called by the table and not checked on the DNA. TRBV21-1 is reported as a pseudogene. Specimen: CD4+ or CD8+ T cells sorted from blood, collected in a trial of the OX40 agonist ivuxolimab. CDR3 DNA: TGTGCCAGCAGCAAACCAAGATTGCTCCGTTCGTCTCCGGGGCAGGGGAAGGGCGAGCAGTACTTC. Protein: CASSKPRLLRSSPGQGKGEQYF.